The TCR beta chain described here comes from a study of identical twins (dated by TCRdb to 2016 to 2017). For context, the study as a whole: To test whether fetal clonotypes persist, this study deep-sequenced TCR alpha and beta repertoires from monozygotic twins, from unrelated adults of various ages, and from cord blood. Replicate twin experiments were performed at different times using different library preparation protocols to rule out contamination.

This clonotype was observed a handful of times. The clone's antigen remains unknown. The junction does not match germline at one end; this may be a read error. Every donor was a healthy Caucasian. Three unrelated non-twin adults were also sequenced: a male aged 18 to 30, a male aged 50 to 60 and a female aged 50 to 60. Miltenyi CD45RO+ enrichment and human naive T-cell isolation kits were used to isolate memory (CD45RO+) and naive T cells from PBMC. The germline V gene sets CDR1 to SGHTA and CDR2 to FQGNSA. The CDR3 runs 15 amino acids, cysteine and phenylalanine included. Only the CDR3 DNA stays, 45 bases, in frame from base 1. The research as a whole found: Abundant cord blood beta clonotypes carried fewer insertions; young adult naive repertoires showed a weaker similar trend, while memory repertoires showed none. Because the same donors could not be followed over many years, conclusions were based on cross-sectional statistical analysis. Out-of-frame TCR alpha sequences shared between twins showed an excess of low generation-probability sequences compared with coincidental sharing between unrelated individuals. In monozygotic twins, out-of-frame TCR alpha sharing was systematically underestimated by recombination models, although the models agreed with sharing between unrelated individuals. Excess twin sharing in beta out-of-frame sequences was weaker because fewer shared sequences lowered the signal-to-noise ratio. Zero-insertion analyses could be partly confounded by invariant T cells such as MAIT and iNKT, though diverse VJ usage argued against such confounding for most clonotypes.

The library was generated by 5' RACE. The reads were generated on an Illumina HiSeq 2000. A universal primer binding site was added through template switching, and the final cDNA carried a unique molecular identifier so that TCR cDNA molecules could be counted accurately. Specific primers in the conserved constant-segment region were used to synthesize first-strand cDNA for the TCR alpha and beta chains. To control for contamination, every cDNA library was double barcoded, receiving both a SMART-Mk sample barcode and Illumina barcodes. Two successive PCR steps introduced TruSeq adapter sequences along with Illumina sample barcodes. Sequencing of the TCR alpha and beta cDNA libraries was done on the Illumina HiSeq platform using custom primers. The paper's data handling went like this. MiGEC was used to process raw reads and extract unique molecular identifiers, and MiXCR was used to find CDR3 positions. Recombination models were inferred per individual with the repgenHMM and IGoR tools using an EM algorithm. The analysis of shared clonotypes was done with the tcR package in R, with sharing normalized by the product of cloneset sizes. To study raw recombination without the effects of thymic and clonal selection, out-of-frame nonproductive sequences were analyzed. TCRdb itself trimmed the public reads at Q25 with fastp, ran MiXCR and retained productive beta chains. CDR3 protein sequences are deduplicated, and each keeps its most common genes and DNA. The V and J calls follow TCRdb's processing rather than the paper's. This sample is represented by about 430,000 distinct CDR3 sequences; about a fifth of them were singletons. The ten largest clones represent around 12% of the sample.

The receptor comes from a middle-aged man in good health. Recombination joined TRBV7-2 with TRBJ1-3, with TRBD1 tentatively as D gene (5 bases match). The specimen was naive T cells sorted from blood. The cell subset or site label for this specimen denotes: cells isolated with a human naive T-cell isolation kit. This receptor carries the CDR3 CAGSFGDRPGNTIYF. The nucleotide sequence is given as TGTGCCGGCAGCTTCGGGGACCGGCCTGGAAACACCATATATTTT. Reference TRBV7-2 and TRBJ1-3 proteins supply the regions before and after the CDR3; the full variable domain is: GAGVSQSPSNKVTEKGKDVELRCDPISGHTALYWYRQSLGQGLEFLIYFQGNSAPDKSGLPSDRFSAERTGGSVSTLTIQRTQQEDSAVYLCAGSFGDRPGNTIYFGEGSWLTVV.